This TCR beta chain was sequenced for a study of T cells in Graves' hyperthyroidism and ophthalmopathy. Using RNA transcripts as the source, TCR beta CDR3 regions were amplified. Carried out on the TCR CDR3, a first-round RT-PCR used the HTBI primer set. From the multiplex PCR reads, TCRdb called clonotypes with MiXCR, one entry per CDR3 protein. Among approximately 300,000 distinct CDR3 sequences listed, over 15% were seen once. The clonotype comes from an older woman with Graves' ophthalmopathy. Sequencing used blood.

CDR3: CASSRTQGNNSPLHF. CDR3 DNA: TGCGCCAGCAGCCGGACGCAGGGGAATAATTCACCCCTCCACTTT. The chain uses TRBV4-3 and TRBJ1-6; the D gene is possibly TRBD1 (6 bases). The length of the CDR3 is 15 residues. The germline CDR1 and CDR2 sequences are LGHNA and YSLEER. Trimming took off 4 bases at V and 5 bases at J, with 12 bases between the two ends.